Included here is one TCR beta chain sequence, with context. Using immunoSEQ multiplex PCR, the repertoire was profiled, and TCRdb retains in-frame clones only, with some absent. This repertoire shows roughly 69,000 clones, 91% found once; its top ten account for roughly 1.4%. The source of the sample is a study of T cell changes during pregnancy in multiple sclerosis. The TCR sequence derives from a female donor with multiple sclerosis, enrolled in a pregnancy study. Specimen: peripheral blood, collected in the second trimester of pregnancy.

The CDR3, as DNA: TGTGCCAGCAGTGAAGGGACAGGGGAATCCTACGAGCAGTACTTC. It translates to CASSEGTGESYEQYF. J is TRBJ2-7 and V is TRBV25-1, with TRBD1 matching 10 bases. In germline, CDR1 is MGHDK, CDR2 SYGVNS. The CDR3 runs to 15 residues. Losses at the gene ends were 2 bases for V and 1 base for J; bases not matched to a gene: 2.